This record concerns one TCR beta chain sequence. Its specificity is unknown. The data stem from a study of T cells in Graves' hyperthyroidism and ophthalmopathy. It was RNA transcripts that yielded the amplified TCR beta CDR3 regions. First-round RT-PCR targeting the TCR CDR3 was performed with the HTBI primer set. Via MiXCR, TCRdb re-called the multiplex PCR reads, giving one row per CDR3 protein. The data show about 690,000 distinct CDR3 sequences, approximately 15% seen once. Whole-study findings and limits: Before onset, by a median of around six months, the model predicted ophthalmopathy. The blood repertoire included most of the expanded thyroid clonotypes above 0.001.

With a duration under 2 months, the hyperthyroidism was newly diagnosed in patients aged 18 to 65. The sequencing input was blood. This sequence was found in a man aged 50-60 years with Graves' hyperthyroidism.

For the CDR3, the DNA is TGCAGTGCTAGCATGGCTCCTGCCCGAGGCAATGAGCAGTTCTTC. It yields the protein CSASMAPARGNEQFF. The gene calls are TRBV20-1 and TRBJ2-1; no definite D call. The CDR3 sequence is 15 residues long. Trimming left V 3 bases short and J 6 bases short, with 18 bases between. The germline CDR1 and CDR2 sequences are DFQATT and SNEGSKA (reference sequence).